This T cell receptor (beta chain) stems from a study of cytomegalovirus exposure and HLA in healthy donors. For the study at large: A data release that came early held 75 million to 85 million unique TCRs from HLA-typed donors.

Unrecorded immune exposure was likely among donors, who were nominally healthy when sampled. PCR primers comprised 60 Vbeta and 13 Jbeta primers. Some clones are missing from TCRdb's copy, which holds only in-frame ones; the method was immunoSEQ multiplex PCR. The table includes more than 100,000 clones, approximately 87% detected once. The CDR3 length is 15 residues. CDR1 is MRHNA and CDR2 is SNTAGT in the germline V gene. With V trimmed by 3 bases and J by 2 bases, 5 bases remained unmatched. The clonotype originates from a woman younger than 45 in good health and CMV-seronegative. The chain carries TRBV6-4 and TRBJ2-3; 7 positions agree with TRBD2. The sequencing sample was made of PBMCs. CDR3 region: CASSEGAGVTDTQYF. The CDR3 DNA reads as TGTGCCAGCAGTGAAGGGGCGGGAGTCACAGATACGCAGTATTTT.